What follows describes a single T cell receptor (beta chain). This clone was detected a few times. Its antigen remains unidentified. No base qualities exist here, and no much larger clone lies one base off it. Whole blood was collected in K2EDTA tubes by collaborating institutions according to the institutions' own protocols. For TCRbeta analysis, collaborators shipped samples in one of three forms: frozen whole blood, isolated PBMCs, or DNA extracted from either of those sample types. This specimen comes from a study of blood T cell repertoires in COVID-19 (dated by TCRdb to the early 2020s). For the study in its entirety: The collaborator samples originated in the United States, Italy and Spain and spanned the acute and convalescent phases of COVID-19. Subjects who had been exposed to COVID-19, were actively infected with it, or had recovered from it provided the deeply sampled blood TCRbeta repertoires that made up the dataset. The samples were drawn from the first 160 participants of the ongoing ImmuneRACE study and from 950 to 1,500 subjects provided by 6 global collaborators. HLA class I and class II types, where available, came from metadata supplied by the sample provider rather than from assay-based typing. The repertoires were released in a freely available public database intended as a resource for research on the immune response to SARS-CoV-2. The prospective study material was composed of cDNA or gDNA derived from T cells, B-cell-depleted T cells, or PBMCs. A de-identified subject ID, COVID-19 status, age in years and sex were almost always included in the sample metadata.

Sequences MNHEY (CDR1) and SVGEGT (CDR2) are obtained from the germline V gene. V lost 5 bases and J lost 6 bases, and the count of bases not matched to a germline gene is 7. There are 13 amino acids in the CDR3, from cysteine to phenylalanine inclusive. Just CDR3 DNA is preserved here, 39 bases in frame from base 1. The investigation overall reported the following: The amount of clinical and demographic metadata varied by source and participant and was provided uncurated.

The immunoSEQ Assay, a bias-controlled multiplex PCR, was used to amplify TCRbeta CDR3 regions from genomic DNA. Per the source publication's procedure: Nucleated cell counts per sample were estimated from amplification of reference gene primers within the assay. Sequence reads were collapsed and filtered to measure the absolute abundance of every unique TCRbeta CDR3 rearrangement. For each sample, productive Simpson clonality was calculated as the square root of Simpson's diversity index across productive rearrangements. TCRdb mirrors the immuneACCESS table, restricted to in-frame sequences. Some clones are absent from its copies; in checked studies, under half trace to an unresolved V gene, and the reason for the others is unknown. V and J calls and clone size follow that table, whereas D and trimming were derived from the DNA. The sample includes 40,000 to 65,000 clones, with approximately 82% observed a single time. Of the sample, about 14% falls within the top ten clones.

What was sequenced was peripheral blood. The sequence came from a human donor in a cohort sampled during active COVID-19. The sequence is built from TRBV6-2 or TRBV6-3 and TRBJ2-7; TRBD2 fits 7 bases in the junction. The CDR3: CASSLGGPSEQYF. The DNA sequence reads TGTGCCAGCAGTCTGGGAGGGCCCAGCGAGCAGTACTTC.